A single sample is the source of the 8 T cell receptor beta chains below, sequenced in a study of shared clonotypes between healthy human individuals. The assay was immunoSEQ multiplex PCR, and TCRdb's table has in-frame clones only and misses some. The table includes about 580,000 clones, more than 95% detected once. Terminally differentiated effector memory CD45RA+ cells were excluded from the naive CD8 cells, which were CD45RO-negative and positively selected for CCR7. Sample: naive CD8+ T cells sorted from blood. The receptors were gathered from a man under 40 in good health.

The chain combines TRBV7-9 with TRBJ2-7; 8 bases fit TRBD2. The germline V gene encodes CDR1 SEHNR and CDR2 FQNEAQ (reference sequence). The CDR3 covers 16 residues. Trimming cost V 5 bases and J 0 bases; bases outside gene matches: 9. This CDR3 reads CASSPRGEVSSYEQYF. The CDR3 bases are TGTGCCAGCAGCCCGCGGGGGGAGGTCAGCTCCTACGAGCAGTACTTC. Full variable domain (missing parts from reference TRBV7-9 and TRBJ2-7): DTGVSQNPRHKITKRGQNVTFRCDPISEHNRLYWYRQTLGQGPEFLTYFQNEAQLEKSRLLSDRFSAERPKGSFSTLEIQRTEQGDSAMYLCASSPRGEVSSYEQYFGPGTRLTVT.

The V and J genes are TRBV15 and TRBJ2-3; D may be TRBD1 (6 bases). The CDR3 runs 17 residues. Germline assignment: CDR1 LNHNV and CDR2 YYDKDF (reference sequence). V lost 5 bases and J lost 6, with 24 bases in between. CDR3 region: CATSSDRLTTQVDTQYF. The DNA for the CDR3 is TGTGCCACCAGCTCGGACAGACTTACTACTCAAGTGGATACGCAGTATTTT.

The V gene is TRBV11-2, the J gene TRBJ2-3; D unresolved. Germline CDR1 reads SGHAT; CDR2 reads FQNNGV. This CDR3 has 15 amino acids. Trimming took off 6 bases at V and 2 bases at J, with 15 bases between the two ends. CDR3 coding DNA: TGTGCCAGCAGGCCCCCTTTAGCTTACACAGATACGCAGTATTTT. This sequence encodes CASRPPLAYTDTQYF.

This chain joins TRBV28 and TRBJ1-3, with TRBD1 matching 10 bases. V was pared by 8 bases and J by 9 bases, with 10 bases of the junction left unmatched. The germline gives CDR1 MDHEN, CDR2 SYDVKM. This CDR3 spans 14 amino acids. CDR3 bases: TGTGCCAGCGCATCCGGGACAGGGGATTCCACCATATATTTT. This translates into CASASGTGDSTIYF.

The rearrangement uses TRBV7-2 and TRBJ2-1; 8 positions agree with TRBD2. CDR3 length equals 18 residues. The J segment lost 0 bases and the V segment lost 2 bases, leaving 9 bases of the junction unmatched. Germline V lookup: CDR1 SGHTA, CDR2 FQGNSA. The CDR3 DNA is TGTGCCAGCAGCTTACCCGCCACTAGCGGAAGCTCCTACAATGAGCAGTTCTTC. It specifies CASSLPATSGSSYNEQFF.

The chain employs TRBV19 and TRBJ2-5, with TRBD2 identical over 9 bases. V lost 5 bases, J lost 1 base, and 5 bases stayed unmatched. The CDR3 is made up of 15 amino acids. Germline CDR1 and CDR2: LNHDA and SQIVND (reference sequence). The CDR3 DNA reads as TGTGCCAGTAGTTACCTAGCGGGGTTCCAAGAGACCCAGTACTTC. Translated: CASSYLAGFQETQYF.

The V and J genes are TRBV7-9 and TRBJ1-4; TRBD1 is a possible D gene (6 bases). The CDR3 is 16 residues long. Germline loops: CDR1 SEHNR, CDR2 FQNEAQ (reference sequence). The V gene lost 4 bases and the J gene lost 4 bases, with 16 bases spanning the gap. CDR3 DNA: TGTGCCAGCAGCTCGAGCCGACAGGTCCGTAATGAAAAACTGTTTTTT. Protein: CASSSSRQVRNEKLFF.

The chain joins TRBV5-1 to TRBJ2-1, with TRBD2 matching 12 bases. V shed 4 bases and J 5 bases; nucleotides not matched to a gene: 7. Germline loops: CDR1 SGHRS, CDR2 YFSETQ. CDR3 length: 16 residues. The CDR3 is CASSLLPSGRDNEQFF. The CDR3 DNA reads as TGCGCCAGCAGCCTCCTACCTAGCGGGAGGGACAATGAGCAGTTCTTC. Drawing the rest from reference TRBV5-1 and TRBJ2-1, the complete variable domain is KAGVTQTPRYLIKTRGQQVTLSCSPISGHRSVSWYQQTPGQGLQFLFEYFSETQRNKGNFPGRFSGRQFSNSRSEMNVSTLELGDSALYLCASSLLPSGRDNEQFFGPGTRLTVL.